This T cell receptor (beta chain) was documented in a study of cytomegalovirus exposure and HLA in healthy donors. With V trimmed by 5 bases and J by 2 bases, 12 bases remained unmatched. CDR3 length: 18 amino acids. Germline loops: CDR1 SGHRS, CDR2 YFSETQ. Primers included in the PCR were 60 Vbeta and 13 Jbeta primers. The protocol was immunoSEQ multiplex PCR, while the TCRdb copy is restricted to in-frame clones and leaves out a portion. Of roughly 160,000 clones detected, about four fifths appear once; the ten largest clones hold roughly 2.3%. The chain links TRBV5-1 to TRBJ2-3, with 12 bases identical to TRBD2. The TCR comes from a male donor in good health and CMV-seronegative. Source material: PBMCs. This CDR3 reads CASREPASGGVATDTQYF. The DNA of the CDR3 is TGCGCCAGCAGGGAGCCGGCTAGCGGGGGGGTAGCCACAGATACGCAGTATTTT. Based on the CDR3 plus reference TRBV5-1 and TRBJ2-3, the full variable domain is KAGVTQTPRYLIKTRGQQVTLSCSPISGHRSVSWYQQTPGQGLQFLFEYFSETQRNKGNFPGRFSGRQFSNSRSEMNVSTLELGDSALYLCASREPASGGVATDTQYFGPGTRLTVL.